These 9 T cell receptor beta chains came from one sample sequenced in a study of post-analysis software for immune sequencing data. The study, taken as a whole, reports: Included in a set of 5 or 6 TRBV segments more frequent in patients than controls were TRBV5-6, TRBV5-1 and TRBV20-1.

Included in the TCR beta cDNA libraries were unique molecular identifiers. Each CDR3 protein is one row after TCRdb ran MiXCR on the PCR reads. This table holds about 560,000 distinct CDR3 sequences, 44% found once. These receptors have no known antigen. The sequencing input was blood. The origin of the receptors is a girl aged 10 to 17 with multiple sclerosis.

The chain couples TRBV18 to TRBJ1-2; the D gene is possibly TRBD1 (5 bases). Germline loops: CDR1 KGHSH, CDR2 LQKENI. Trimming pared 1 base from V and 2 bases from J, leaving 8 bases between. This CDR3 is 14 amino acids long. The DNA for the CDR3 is TGTGCCAGCTCACCACTTAGGGGAAACTATGGCTACACCTTC. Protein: CASSPLRGNYGYTF.

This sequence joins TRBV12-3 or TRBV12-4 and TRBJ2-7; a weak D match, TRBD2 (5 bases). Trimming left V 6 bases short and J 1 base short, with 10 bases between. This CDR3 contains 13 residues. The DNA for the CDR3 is TGTGCCAGCAGAAGCGGTGATTCCTACGAGCAGTACTTC. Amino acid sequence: CASRSGDSYEQYF.

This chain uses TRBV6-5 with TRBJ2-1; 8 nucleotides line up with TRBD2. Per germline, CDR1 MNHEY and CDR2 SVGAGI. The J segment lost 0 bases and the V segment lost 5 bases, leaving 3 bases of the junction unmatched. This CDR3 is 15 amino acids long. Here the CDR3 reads CASSAAGASYNEQFF. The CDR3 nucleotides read TGTGCCAGCAGTGCAGCGGGGGCCTCCTACAATGAGCAGTTCTTC.

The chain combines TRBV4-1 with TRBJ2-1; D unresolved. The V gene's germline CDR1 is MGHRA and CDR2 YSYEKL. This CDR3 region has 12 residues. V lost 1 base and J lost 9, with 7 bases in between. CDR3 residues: CASSQVRGEQFF. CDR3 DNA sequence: TGCGCCAGCAGCCAAGTTAGAGGTGAGCAGTTCTTC.

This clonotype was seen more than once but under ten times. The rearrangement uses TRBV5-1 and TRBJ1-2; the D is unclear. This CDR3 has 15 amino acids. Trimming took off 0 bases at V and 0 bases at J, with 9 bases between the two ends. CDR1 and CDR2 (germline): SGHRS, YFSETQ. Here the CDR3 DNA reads TGCGCCAGCAGCTTGGGGCAGGAGCCTAACTATGGCTACACCTTC. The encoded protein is CASSLGQEPNYGYTF.

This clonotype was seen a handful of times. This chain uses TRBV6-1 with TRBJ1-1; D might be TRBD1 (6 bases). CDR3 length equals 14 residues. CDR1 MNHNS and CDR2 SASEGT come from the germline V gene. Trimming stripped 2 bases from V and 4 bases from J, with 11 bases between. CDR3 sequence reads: CASSEPRGSTEAFF. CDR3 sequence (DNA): TGTGCCAGCAGTGAACCCAGGGGTAGCACTGAAGCTTTCTTT.

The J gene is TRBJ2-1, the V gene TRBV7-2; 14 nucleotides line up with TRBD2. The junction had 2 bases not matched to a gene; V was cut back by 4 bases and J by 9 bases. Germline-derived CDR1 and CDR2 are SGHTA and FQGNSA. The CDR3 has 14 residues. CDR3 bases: TGTGCCAGCAGCTATGGACTAGCGGGGGGTGAGCAGTTCTTC. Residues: CASSYGLAGGEQFF.

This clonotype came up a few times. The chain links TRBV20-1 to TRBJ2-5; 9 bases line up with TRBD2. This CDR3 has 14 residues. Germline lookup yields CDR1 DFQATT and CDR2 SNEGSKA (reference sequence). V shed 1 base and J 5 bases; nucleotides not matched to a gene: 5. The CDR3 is CSARALAGGETQYF. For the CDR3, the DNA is TGCAGTGCTAGAGCACTAGCGGGTGGCGAGACCCAGTACTTC.

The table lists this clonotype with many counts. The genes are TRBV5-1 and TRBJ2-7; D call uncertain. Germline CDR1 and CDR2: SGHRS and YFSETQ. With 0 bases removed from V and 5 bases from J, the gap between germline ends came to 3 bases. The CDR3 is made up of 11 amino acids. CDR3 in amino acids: CASSLGNEQYF. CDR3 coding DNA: TGCGCCAGCAGCTTGGGGAACGAGCAGTACTTC.